Below, 25 T cell receptor beta chains from the same sample are listed, as sequenced in a study of cytomegalovirus exposure and HLA in healthy donors. This PCR relied on a set of 60 Vbeta primers and 13 Jbeta primers. Clones were sequenced by immunoSEQ multiplex PCR, and TCRdb holds only the in-frame ones, with some missing. This sample has roughly 170,000 clones; approximately 80% occur once, and the top ten carry under 1.5%. Sequenced input: PBMCs. The source is a man aged 30 to 45 in good health and CMV-seronegative.

V gene TRBV5-4 combines with J gene TRBJ1-2, with TRBD1 identical over 7 bases. The CDR3 has 16 amino acids. Trimming cost V 0 bases and J 4 bases; bases outside gene matches: 9. CDR1 is SGHNT and CDR2 is YYREEE in the germline V gene (reference sequence). As DNA, the CDR3 is TGTGCCAGCAGCTTGGAGAAGGGGGCGCGGGTCTATGGCTACACCTTC. It yields the protein CASSLEKGARVYGYTF.

The CDR3 DNA follows: TGCGCCAGCAGCCTACGAGGTGATTACGAGCAGTACTTC. As protein: CASSLRGDYEQYF. The chain couples TRBV5-1 to TRBJ2-7; D call uncertain. From germline, CDR1 is SGHRS and CDR2 YFSETQ. The CDR3 covers 13 residues. The V end was cut by 4 bases, the J end by 4 bases, with 12 bases between.

The chain couples TRBV19 to TRBJ2-7; 7 bases are a match to TRBD1. This CDR3 has 13 amino acids. V gave up 9 bases and J gave up 4 bases; unmatched junction bases: 9. Germline assignment: CDR1 LNHDA and CDR2 SQIVND (reference sequence). The CDR3 protein is CARATGSGYEQYF. For the CDR3, the DNA is TGTGCCAGGGCGACAGGGTCGGGGTACGAGCAGTACTTC.

The chain is built from TRBV2 and TRBJ1-4; maybe TRBD1 (5 bases). The germline V gene encodes CDR1 SNHLY and CDR2 FYNNEI. The CDR3 length is 13 residues. V lost 4 bases to trimming and J lost 11 bases, with 14 bases between them. CDR3 sequence reads: CASSGTTGDKLFF. CDR3 nucleotide sequence: TGTGCCAGCAGTGGGACTACAGGCGATAAACTGTTTTTT.

The chain combines TRBV30 with TRBJ2-6, with unresolved D. Germline V lookup: CDR1 GTSNPN, CDR2 SVGIG (reference sequence). Trimming cost V 0 bases and J 0 bases, with 6 bases left between them. The CDR3 runs to 15 residues. CDR3 sequence (DNA): TGTGCCTGGAGTGTAATGAGCTCTGGGGCCAACGTCCTGACTTTC. Protein: CAWSVMSSGANVLTF.

J is TRBJ2-2 and V is TRBV2, with a tentative D call TRBD2 (5 bases). Germline values: CDR1 SNHLY, CDR2 FYNNEI. Trimming stripped 7 bases from V and 1 base from J, with 7 bases between. The CDR3 is 13 residues long. CDR3 sequence: CASTRGNTGELFF. CDR3 coding DNA: TGTGCCAGCACCCGGGGGAACACCGGGGAGCTGTTTTTT.

The chain combines TRBV5-6 with TRBJ1-1; D is unclear. CDR3 length equals 14 residues. Germline V gives CDR1 SGHDT, CDR2 YYEEEE. V lost 1 base to trimming and J lost 1 base, with 8 bases between them. The CDR3 spells CASSLPGWNTEAFF. The CDR3 region has the DNA TGTGCCAGCAGCTTGCCGGGATGGAACACTGAAGCTTTCTTT. Complete variable domain (other parts from reference TRBV5-6 and TRBJ1-1): DAGVTQSPTHLIKTRGQQVTLRCSPKSGHDTVSWYQQALGQGPQFIFQYYEEEERQRGNFPDRFSGHQFPNYSSELNVNALLLGDSALYLCASSLPGWNTEAFFGQGTRLTVV.

This clone was seen once. V is TRBV10-3 and J is TRBJ2-7, with 10 positions matching TRBD2. The CDR3 contains 13 residues. Germline trimming cut 10 bases from V and 3 bases from J; bases unmatched to any gene: 6. Germline values: CDR1 ENHRY, CDR2 SYGVKD. The CDR3: CATRLAGGYEQYF. In DNA, the CDR3 is TGTGCCACCAGACTAGCGGGCGGCTACGAGCAGTACTTC.

This chain joins TRBV23-1 and TRBJ2-5; a possible D gene is TRBD1 (6 bases). TRBV23-1 is an open reading frame, and its role is uncertain. V lost 4 bases and J lost 12, with 12 bases in between. The CDR3 has 11 residues. The CDR3 nucleotides read TGCGCCAGCAGTCCGGACAGCCTGGAGTACTTC. This codes for CASSPDSLEYF.

The sample holds one count of this clone. The chain uses TRBV7-9 and TRBJ1-6; no firm D call. V lost 1 base and J 13 bases, leaving 14 bases between the germline ends. The CDR3 sequence is 14 residues long. The germline V gene has CDR1 SEHNR and CDR2 FQNEAQ (reference sequence). The CDR3 DNA reads as TGTGCCAGCAGCTTAGGGGCCCAATCACGTCCCCTCCACTTT. Its translation is CASSLGAQSRPLHF.

This clone has just a few counts. J is TRBJ2-2 and V is TRBV7-9; the D is unclear. Germline V gene sequence: CDR1 SEHNR, CDR2 FQNEAQ (reference sequence). Trimming took off 1 base at V and 0 bases at J, with 9 bases between the two ends. The CDR3 length is 16 residues. Here the CDR3 reads CASSLGVYANTGELFF. CDR3 coding DNA: TGTGCCAGCAGCTTAGGCGTCTATGCGAACACCGGGGAGCTGTTTTTT.

The chain is built from TRBV9 and TRBJ1-2, with 9 positions matching TRBD1. Germline V gene lookup returns CDR1 SGDLS and CDR2 YYNGEE. Trimming at V came to 4 bases and at J to 4 bases, leaving 11 bases not matched to a gene. The CDR3 runs to 16 residues. Written as DNA, the CDR3 is TGTGCCAGCAGCTCACCCTCGGGACAGGGCTTCTATGGCTACACCTTC. This codes for CASSSPSGQGFYGYTF. The full variable domain, completed using reference TRBV9 and TRBJ1-2, is DSGVTQTPKHLITATGQRVTLRCSPRSGDLSVYWYQQSLDQGLQFLIQYYNGEERAKGNILERFSAQQFPDLHSELNLSSLELGDSALYFCASSSPSGQGFYGYTFGSGTRLTVV.

This chain's CDR3 is CASTSRERLYEQYF. The CDR3 bases are TGTGCCAGCACCTCCCGGGAGCGCCTATACGAGCAGTACTTC. This chain uses TRBV7-2 with TRBJ2-7; D perhaps matches TRBD2 (6 bases). Germline V gene sequence: CDR1 SGHTA, CDR2 FQGNSA. Deletions cut 7 bases from V and 4 bases from J, with 17 bases between. The CDR3 is 14 amino acids.

This chain connects TRBV23-1 to TRBJ1-1; D gene unclear. TRBV23-1 is labeled an ORF, and its function is uncertain. The CDR3 totals 16 residues. Trimming pared 0 bases from V and 1 base from J, leaving 12 bases between. In DNA, the CDR3 is TGCGCCAGCAGTCAATCGCGGGCGCCTGGGAACACTGAAGCTTTCTTT. Translation: CASSQSRAPGNTEAFF.

The CDR3 DNA reads TGTGCCAGCAGCCCAACTCTAGCGGGATTGGCAACAGATACGCAGTATTTT. It encodes CASSPTLAGLATDTQYF. The V and J genes are TRBV27 and TRBJ2-3; TRBD2 matches 9 bases. There are 17 residues in the CDR3. Germline V gene lookup returns CDR1 MNHEY and CDR2 SMNVEV (reference sequence). V was pared by 6 bases and J by 3 bases, with 13 bases of the junction left unmatched.

In its sample, this clone was seen once. The chain employs TRBV7-9 and TRBJ1-5; no firm D call. Per germline, CDR1 SEHNR and CDR2 FQNEAQ (reference sequence). The CDR3 contains 14 residues. V was shortened by 1 base and J by 5 bases, with 9 bases between the two germline ends. The CDR3 coding sequence is TGTGCCAGCAGCTTAGACAGACAAGATCAGCCCCAGCATTTT. The encoded protein is CASSLDRQDQPQHF.

The rearrangement joins TRBV4-2 to TRBJ1-5; the match to TRBD1 covers 8 bases. The V segment lost 3 bases and the J segment 2 bases; nucleotides outside the gene matches: 3. CDR1 is LGHNA and CDR2 is YNFKEQ in the germline V gene. The CDR3 is made up of 15 amino acids. The CDR3 loop reads CASSQGQVGNQPQHF. The CDR3 nucleotides are TGTGCCAGCAGCCAGGGACAGGTCGGCAATCAGCCCCAGCATTTT.

V gene TRBV4-3 combines with J gene TRBJ2-7; D gene unclear. The germline V gene encodes CDR1 LGHNA and CDR2 YSLEER. The CDR3 has 16 amino acids. V shed 1 base and J shed 0 bases, with 13 bases lying between them. CDR3 nucleotides: TGCGCCAGCAGCCAAGGTTCGAGTACCAACTCCTACGAGCAGTACTTC. Translated, it gives CASSQGSSTNSYEQYF.

The chain recombines TRBV14 with TRBJ2-5; possible D gene TRBD1, 6 bases. The germline V gene has CDR1 SGHDN and CDR2 FVKESK. The V and J ends lost 0 bases and 5 bases respectively, with 16 bases between them. CDR3 length: 16 residues. CDR3 nucleotide sequence: TGTGCCAGCAGCCAAGACTACAGGGTAGAGAGCGAGACCCAGTACTTC. This sequence encodes CASSQDYRVESETQYF.

This chain uses TRBV10-3 with TRBJ1-5, with D possibly being TRBD1 (5 bases). CDR3 length equals 16 residues. CDR1 ENHRY and CDR2 SYGVKD come from the germline V gene. Trimming cost V 6 bases and J 0 bases, with 15 bases left between them. CDR3 in amino acids: CAISNKGPYSNQPQHF. CDR3 nucleotides: TGTGCCATCAGCAACAAGGGGCCTTATAGCAATCAGCCCCAGCATTTT.

The chain employs TRBV7-2 and TRBJ2-1; D gene ambiguous. CDR1 and CDR2 from the germline V gene are SGHTA and FQGNSA. The germline V and J ends were trimmed by 0 bases and 3 bases, with 15 bases remaining between them. The CDR3 consists of 17 residues. The DNA of the CDR3 is TGTGCCAGCAGCTTAGCGCCCCTGGGTAGCAGCTACAATGAGCAGTTCTTC. Translation: CASSLAPLGSSYNEQFF.

This clone turned up a few times. The gene calls are TRBV4-3 and TRBJ1-2; 7 positions agree with TRBD1. After removal of 0 bases from V and 5 bases from J, the junction contained 6 bases not matched to a gene. Germline CDR1 and CDR2: LGHNA and YSLEER. The CDR3 has 15 residues. The CDR3 sequence is CASSQEIGQAYGYTF. CDR3 bases: TGCGCCAGCAGCCAAGAAATAGGACAGGCGTATGGCTACACCTTC.

The rearrangement uses TRBV30 and TRBJ2-2; D is perhaps TRBD2 (6 bases). The CDR3 is 15 residues long. The V end lost 0 bases, the J end lost 1 base, and 9 bases lay between the germline ends. CDR1 is GTSNPN, CDR2 SVGIG, per germline (reference sequence). The DNA for the CDR3 is TGTGCCTGGAGTGTTGGAGCGGGGAACACCGGGGAGCTGTTTTTT. Translation gives CAWSVGAGNTGELFF.

This clone was observed a handful of times. This chain uses TRBV19 with TRBJ1-1; unclear D gene. V shed 2 bases and J shed 8 bases, with 12 bases lying between them. CDR1 LNHDA and CDR2 SQIVND come from the germline V gene (reference sequence). CDR3 length: 13 amino acids. CDR3 in amino acids: CASSITPTTEAFF. The CDR3 bases are TGTGCCAGTAGTATAACCCCGACAACCGAAGCTTTCTTT.

The chain joins TRBV4-2 to TRBJ1-5; D is unresolved. Germline loops: CDR1 LGHNA, CDR2 YNFKEQ. V lost 0 bases, J lost 4 bases, and 4 bases lay in between. This CDR3 spans 13 amino acids. The CDR3 region has the DNA TGTGCCAGCAGCCAAGAGAGAAATCAGCCCCAGCATTTT. Translated: CASSQERNQPQHF.